These 12 T cell receptor beta chains were all obtained from the same sample, sequenced in a study of beta chain features in type 1 diabetes. Sequenced material consisted of expressed TCRB transcripts (all of the isolated RNA was reverse transcribed). Sequenced by immunoSEQ multiplex PCR; TCRdb stores in-frame clones only, minus some. This sample has 350,000 to 450,000 clones; about 15% occur once, and the top ten carry roughly 0.04%. The specimen was naive CD4+ T cells from blood. The receptors were sampled from a man under 40 in good health.

This rearrangement joins TRBV12-5 to TRBJ2-7; D call uncertain. The CDR3 has 13 amino acids. The germline V gene encodes CDR1 LGHNT and CDR2 FRNRAP. Trimming cost V 2 bases and J 2 bases, with 7 bases left between them. CDR3 amino acids: CASGLPHTYEQYF. The CDR3, as DNA: TGTGCTAGTGGTTTGCCGCACACCTACGAGCAGTACTTC.

This clone showed up just a few times. CDR3 residues: CASRQTGRYQPQHF. The CDR3 DNA reads TGTGCCAGTAGGCAGACAGGGCGTTATCAGCCCCAGCATTTT. The chain uses TRBV19 and TRBJ1-5; 7 nucleotides agree with TRBD1. Trimming cost V 6 bases and J 5 bases; bases outside gene matches: 7. The CDR3 length is 14 residues. Germline-derived CDR1 and CDR2 are LNHDA and SQIVND (reference sequence).

The chain recombines TRBV5-1 with TRBJ1-2; D unresolved. The germline gives CDR1 SGHRS, CDR2 YFSETQ. The V end was cut by 5 bases, the J end by 4 bases, with 15 bases between. The CDR3 has 14 residues. In DNA form, the CDR3 reads TGCGCCAGCAGTAGAGAGGCGGAGTTCTATGGCTACACCTTC. It translates to CASSREAEFYGYTF.

The genes are TRBV4-2 and TRBJ1-2; D is uncertain. The CDR3 totals 15 residues. Trimming stripped 1 base from V and 3 bases from J, with 12 bases between. Germline CDR1 is LGHNA and CDR2 is YNFKEQ. For the CDR3, the DNA is TGTGCCAGCAGCCAAGGACCTGGGTCTCACTATGGCTACACCTTC. It yields the protein CASSQGPGSHYGYTF.

The V and J genes are TRBV9 and TRBJ1-1; D remains ambiguous. The germline V gene encodes CDR1 SGDLS and CDR2 YYNGEE. This CDR3 has 14 amino acids. V dropped 2 bases and J dropped 5 bases, with 13 bases sitting between them. CDR3 coding DNA: TGTGCCAGCAGCGTGCATGTGGATAGTACTGAAGCTTTCTTT. Its protein is CASSVHVDSTEAFF.

The gene calls are TRBV29-1 and TRBJ2-7; 10 bases map to TRBD2. Germline V gene sequence: CDR1 SQVTM, CDR2 ANQGSEA. With V trimmed by 6 bases and J by 6 bases, 11 bases remained unmatched. The CDR3 sequence is 14 residues long. CDR3 amino acids: CSVAKLAGESEQYF. In DNA form, the CDR3 reads TGCAGCGTAGCTAAGCTAGCGGGGGAAAGCGAGCAGTACTTC.

The V call is TRBV20-1, the J call TRBJ2-5, with a weak D call TRBD2 (5 bases). Germline V CDR1 and CDR2: DFQATT, SNEGSKA (reference sequence). The CDR3 runs to 11 residues. The ends were cut back, 6 bases at V and 5 bases at J, with 10 bases in the middle. CDR3 loop: CSAPGIETQYF. Here the CDR3 DNA reads TGCAGTGCACCGGGGATTGAGACCCAGTACTTC.

This chain connects TRBV10-3 to TRBJ2-7; D not resolved. This CDR3 contains 14 residues. V was trimmed by 0 bases and J by 6 bases, leaving 12 bases between them. The V gene's germline CDR1 is ENHRY and CDR2 SYGVKD. Written as DNA, the CDR3 is TGTGCCATCAGTGAGTCAGTCAGCGTTCCCGAGCAGTACTTC. Encoded protein: CAISESVSVPEQYF.

A few counts support this clone. The V gene is TRBV18, the J gene TRBJ2-7, with D possibly matching TRBD1 (5 bases). The CDR3 length is 12 residues. CDR1 and CDR2 from the germline V gene are KGHSH and LQKENI. Trimming stripped 8 bases from V and 7 bases from J, with 15 bases between. Here the CDR3 reads CASANQGGEQYV. The CDR3 DNA is TGTGCCAGCGCCAACCAGGGTGGAGAGCAGTACGTC.

This clone was seen only a few times. Within the sample, other DNA sequences also encode this same CDR3. The J gene is TRBJ2-5, the V gene TRBV29-1; TRBD2 aligns across 9 bases. Germline assignment: CDR1 SQVTM and CDR2 ANQGSEA. CDR3 length: 13 amino acids. V shed 4 bases and J 2 bases; nucleotides not matched to a gene: 2. Written as DNA, the CDR3 is TGCAGCGTTGCCCTAGCGGGACAAGAGACCCAGTACTTC. Its protein is CSVALAGQETQYF.

The genes are TRBV7-9 and TRBJ1-5, with no clear D. The CDR3 is made up of 13 amino acids. Germline CDR1 reads SEHNR; CDR2 reads FQNEAQ (reference sequence). Deletions cut 10 bases from V and 4 bases from J, with 14 bases between. In DNA form, the CDR3 reads TGTGCCACCAGTGGGATTTCTAATCAGCCCCAGCATTTT. This translates into CATSGISNQPQHF.

This clone was found a few times. The chain is built from TRBV25-1 and TRBJ1-1, with D tentatively TRBD1 (5 bases). The V end was cut by 4 bases, the J end by 11 bases, with 14 bases between. This CDR3 has 12 residues. Germline lookup yields CDR1 MGHDK and CDR2 SYGVNS. Here the CDR3 reads CASSAGLLGAFF. CDR3 coding DNA: TGTGCCAGCAGTGCGGGACTTCTGGGGGCTTTCTTT.